This T cell receptor beta chain was found in a study of shared clonotypes between healthy human individuals (dated by TCRdb to 2018 to 2020). Regarding the complete study: A couple of women and three men aged 18 to 49 years were included in the cohort. Blood TCR repertoires of four to six healthy adults were deeply sequenced to estimate repertoire size and the extent of clonotype sharing between individuals. Different laboratories and diverse techniques were used to prepare libraries and sequence TCR repertoires, to increase sequencing depth and limit assay-specific biases. Per donor, three plates each were used for CD4 naive and CD4 memory, two for CD8 naive, and one for CD8 memory. Leukapheresis yielded between about 0.94 and 8.9 billion PBMCs per donor.

As concerns this clone: The antigen it recognizes is unknown. No qualities accompany the bases; no much larger clone lies one base away.

TCR CDR3 regions were amplified from genomic DNA by multiplex PCR using the deep immunoSEQ assay. Genomic DNA extracted from each cell subset was distributed evenly over all wells of several immunoSEQ 96-well plates, and each plate served as one replicate. For sorted subsets, roughly 200 ng of genomic DNA, equivalent to 30,000 or so T cell genomes, went into each replicate PCR. Purified libraries were measured with a Qubit 3.0 fluorometer, size-checked on a Bioanalyzer 2100, and measured again with the KAPA Library Quantification kit. Every immunoSEQ 96-well plate was sequenced on a dedicated single-read 150-cycle Illumina NextSeq 550 flow cell. For the original study's pipeline: The immunoSEQ output contained only junctional sequences without quality scores, so filtering could not match that applied to full-length reads. Sequences were annotated with PyIR, a Python wrapper for IgBLAST v1.9, using IMGT germline references to assign V/J genes and CDR3. Reads were filtered out if the reads had weak V/J assignments (E-value above 1e-6), no CDR3, stop codons, out-of-frame junctions, or ambiguous translated residues. V3J clonotypes were defined as sequences sharing the same inferred V gene, J gene, and CDR3 amino acid sequence. Percentage overlap between repertoires was calculated by dividing the number of shared unique clonotypes by the size of the smaller repertoire. Repertoire richness was assessed with RTK rarefaction, the Chao1 estimator, and Recon v2.1 estimates of unobserved clonotypes. For all TCRbeta clonotypes obtained by the gDNA method from four donors, generation probabilities were computed with OLGA. TCRdb carries this immuneACCESS record with in-frame sequences only. Its versions omit some clonotypes, under half of them owing to an unresolved V gene in the studies checked, with the rest unexplained. V and J calls and clone size are as listed in that table; D and trimming were resolved from the DNA. The sample contains about 1 million clones, 75% of them found a single time. The top ten clones comprise roughly 1.5% of the sample.

Overall results and qualifications from the work: Based on pairwise subsampling, the degree of clonotype sharing among donors was expected to be affected by sequencing depth. Naive subsets generally had larger estimated clonotype richness than memory subsets. Even with the large sequencing depth, rarefaction of the sorted-subset datasets indicated that sequencing was incomplete. Sampling was limited to blood, and TCR repertoires in tissue likely differ from TCR repertoires in blood. Because the study included a small number of donors, the genetic and exposure-history diversity represented was limited. When four donors were compared, the shared fraction of clonotypes was around 5% for naive CD4, around 4% for naive CD8, about 2.5% for memory CD4, and 0.35% to 0.4% for memory CD8. Clonotypes shared by all four sorted-subset donors showed higher generation probabilities than non-shared clonotypes.

Donors were healthy HIV-negative adults with no recently reported acute infections or vaccinations. Only Caucasian adults living in Nashville, Tennessee, USA were represented among the donors. Magnetic negative selection was used to enrich CD4+ T cells, after which naive cells were positively selected on CD45RA and the negative fraction became the memory subset. Blood was obtained by leukapheresis, after which PBMCs were separated by Ficoll-Histopaque density gradient centrifugation and cryopreserved in liquid nitrogen vapor phase. Analytical flow cytometry was used to check the purity and quantity of each magnetically sorted T cell population. From each sorted fraction, genomic DNA was isolated and quantified by UV absorbance on a Nanodrop 2000c. The specimen sequenced was memory CD4+ T cells sorted from blood. According to the study, the label for this sample's cell subset or site signals: CD45RA-negative fraction. This TCR derives from a man aged 18 to 35 in good health.

CDR3 sequence: CASRRGGNAYEQYF. In nucleotides, the sequence is TGTGCCAGCAGACGCGGGGGCAACGCCTACGAGCAGTACTTC. Here the chain combines TRBV27 and TRBJ2-7; the D segment could be TRBD2, given 7 matching bases. The trim is 6 bases for V and 2 bases for J, with a gap of 14 bases between the germline ends. The CDR3 spans 14 residues, from the cysteine through the phenylalanine. Only CDR3 DNA is held: 42 bases, read in frame from base 1. Looking up the germline V gene (reference sequence) yields CDR1 MNHEY and CDR2 SMNVEV.